This T cell receptor beta chain was sequenced in a study of T cell repertoires in cytomegalovirus infection. Study-level information: Recently identified HLA-C-restricted CMV epitopes and well-studied HLA-B-restricted CMV epitopes were used by the study. Public TCR beta signature analysis indicated the presence of both CMV infection and matching HLA type. General observations from the study: The study identified carriers of CMV plus the relevant HLA from cumulative public TCR beta family frequency. CMV-specific TCR beta clonotypes restricted by HLA-C were the ones dominating the ex vivo response.

Germline CDR1 MNHEY, CDR2 SMNVEV (reference sequence). Trimming pared 7 bases from V and 3 bases from J, leaving 15 bases between. The CDR3 runs to 14 residues. TCRdb passed the reads through MiXCR, listing each CDR3 protein once. The sample contains approximately 470,000 distinct CDR3 sequences, more than 40% of which appear only once. Comments on this clonotype: The antigen remains undetermined.

The source of this sequence is a human donor in good health (CMV status not recorded). Some clones in this sample may be carry-over from other donors' samples. V and J are TRBV27 and TRBJ1-1; D not certain. Sequenced here: cultured PBMCs, sampled from culture after CMV antigen stimulation. The CDR3 DNA reads as TGTGCCAGCAAGGTATTCCAGGCGGACACTGAAGCTTTCTTT. Its protein is CASKVFQADTEAFF.